A single count supports the clone carrying this TCR beta chain. What it binds is not known. This entry comes from a study of radiotherapy plus CTLA-4 blockade in lung cancer. The germline gives CDR1 SSHAT, CDR2 FNYEAQ (reference sequence). The CDR3 sequence is 15 residues long. The J segment lost 4 bases and the V segment lost 6 bases, leaving 7 bases of the junction unmatched. This table comes from immunoSEQ multiplex PCR, and its TCRdb copy is limited to in-frame clones, with some not included. This table has 90,000 or so clones, over 80% appearing once. In chemo-refractory metastatic non-small-cell lung cancer, patients got ipilimumab CTLA-4 blockade together with focal radiation. The study's findings and limits: Following radiotherapy plus ipilimumab, tumor-derived TCR clones expanded in the blood. In blood, early T cell clone dynamics reportedly predicted response best, together with interferon-beta.

The sample here was peripheral blood, taken from a patient treated with radiotherapy plus ipilimumab. The TCR was taken from a human donor with non-small cell lung cancer who had stable disease on radiotherapy plus ipilimumab. The rearrangement joins TRBV7-7 to TRBJ2-2; 8 bases line up with TRBD2. CDR3 protein: CASRSSGGLTGELFF. In nucleotides, the CDR3 is TGTGCCAGCAGATCAAGCGGGGGACTCACCGGGGAGCTGTTTTTT.